Presented here are 32 T cell receptor beta chains from one specimen sequenced in a study of shared clonotypes between healthy human individuals. This table comes from immunoSEQ multiplex PCR, and its TCRdb copy is limited to in-frame clones, with some not included. The sample has approximately 2.4 million clones; 95% are singletons. Sample: naive CD4+ T cells sorted from blood. Specified subset: CD45RA+ positively selected. These receptors were obtained from a young man in good health.

J is TRBJ1-1 and V is TRBV21-1. TRBV21-1 is shown as a pseudogene. The CDR3 loop spans 13 amino acids. The CDR3 DNA sequence: TGTGCCAGCAAGAGACGGGGGGACACTGAAGCTTTCTTT. It is translated as CASKRRGDTEAFF.

This clone was observed a single time. This rearrangement joins TRBV6-6 to TRBJ2-6; the match to TRBD1 covers 9 bases. J lost 0 bases, V lost 9 bases, and 6 bases had no gene match. Germline V gives CDR1 MNHNY, CDR2 SVGAGI (reference sequence). The CDR3 is 16 residues long. CDR3 coding DNA: TGTGCCAGTCACAGGGGGCCCTCCTCTGGGGCCAACGTCCTGACTTTC. It is translated as CASHRGPSSGANVLTF.

The chain combines TRBV5-6 with TRBJ2-1; 11 bases fit TRBD2. V shed 4 bases, J shed 3 bases, and the junction held 9 bases outside the gene matches. Germline CDR1 and CDR2: SGHDT and YYEEEE. The CDR3 spans 17 residues. Here the CDR3 DNA reads TGTGCCAGCAGCGGGCTAGCGGGAGGTTTGATCTACAATGAGCAGTTCTTC. Translation: CASSGLAGGLIYNEQFF. Using reference TRBV5-6 and TRBJ2-1 for the parts outside the CDR3, the full variable domain is DAGVTQSPTHLIKTRGQQVTLRCSPKSGHDTVSWYQQALGQGPQFIFQYYEEEERQRGNFPDRFSGHQFPNYSSELNVNALLLGDSALYLCASSGLAGGLIYNEQFFGPGTRLTVL.

The chain joins TRBV2 to TRBJ1-2; D is undetermined. CDR1 is SNHLY, CDR2 FYNNEI, per germline. V lost 6 bases to trimming and J lost 7 bases, with 6 bases between them. The CDR3 extends over 10 amino acids. CDR3 coding DNA: TGTGCCAGCAGGATAGTTGGCTACACCTTC. This codes for CASRIVGYTF.

The chain couples TRBV20-1 to TRBJ2-7, with D unclear. This CDR3 region has 11 residues. V lost 0 bases and J lost 7, with 7 bases in between. Germline lookup yields CDR1 DFQATT and CDR2 SNEGSKA (reference sequence). The CDR3 is CSARDTLEQYF. DNA for the CDR3: TGCAGTGCTAGAGATACTCTAGAGCAGTACTTC.

For this clone: This CDR3 is also generated by other DNA sequences in the sample. The V call is TRBV9, the J call TRBJ2-1; tentative D call: TRBD1 (5 bases). V was shortened by 3 bases and J by 3 bases, with 7 bases between the two germline ends. This CDR3 is 13 amino acids long. Germline V gene lookup returns CDR1 SGDLS and CDR2 YYNGEE. CDR3 loop: CASSGTGYNEQFF. The CDR3 coding sequence is TGTGCCAGCAGCGGCACAGGCTACAATGAGCAGTTCTTC.

The sample holds one count of this clone. V usage is TRBV19 and J usage is TRBJ1-6, with 8 bases fitting TRBD1. Germline loops: CDR1 LNHDA, CDR2 SQIVND (reference sequence). Trimming cost V 11 bases and J 5 bases; bases outside gene matches: 11. The CDR3 consists of 15 residues. The CDR3 nucleotides read TGTGCCTCCATGGCCCCGGACAGGGATAATTCACCCCTCCACTTT. This codes for CASMAPDRDNSPLHF.

This clone showed up just once. The chain has TRBV9 and TRBJ2-5; TRBD2 aligns across 7 bases. The CDR3 has 15 residues. Germline V gene data show CDR1 as SGDLS and CDR2 as YYNGEE. V lost 0 bases, J lost 5 bases, and 7 bases stayed unmatched. CDR3 loop: CASSVVPSGSETQYF. Written as DNA, the CDR3 is TGTGCCAGCAGCGTAGTTCCTAGCGGATCTGAGACCCAGTACTTC. Looking up the rest from reference TRBV9 and TRBJ2-5 gives the full variable domain: DSGVTQTPKHLITATGQRVTLRCSPRSGDLSVYWYQQSLDQGLQFLIQYYNGEERAKGNILERFSAQQFPDLHSELNLSSLELGDSALYFCASSVVPSGSETQYFGPGTRLLVL.

This chain links TRBV18 with TRBJ1-1; D is unresolved. The CDR3 runs to 13 residues. Trimming left V 4 bases short and J 0 bases short, with 6 bases between. The germline V gene encodes CDR1 KGHSH and CDR2 LQKENI. This CDR3 reads CASSQALNTEAFF. The CDR3 DNA is TGTGCCAGCTCACAGGCCCTGAACACTGAAGCTTTCTTT.

The chain is built from TRBV4-3 and TRBJ1-2; D is undetermined. The V gene's germline CDR1 is LGHNA and CDR2 YSLEER. Trimming cost V 0 bases and J 6 bases, with 14 bases left between them. CDR3 length: 15 residues. DNA for the CDR3: TGCGCCAGCAGCCAAGATCGAAGGGCCGGTGATGGCTACACCTTC. It is translated as CASSQDRRAGDGYTF.

The chain couples TRBV30 to TRBJ1-4, with D perhaps matching TRBD1 (5 bases). Germline V lookup: CDR1 GTSNPN, CDR2 SVGIG (reference sequence). This CDR3 comprises 14 residues. V was pared by 0 bases and J by 0 bases, with 5 bases between. The CDR3 loop is CAWSVQATNEKLFF. DNA for the CDR3: TGTGCCTGGAGTGTACAGGCAACTAATGAAAAACTGTTTTTT.

The chain combines TRBV19 with TRBJ1-5, with D tentatively TRBD1 (6 bases). CDR3 length: 14 amino acids. V was cut by 9 bases and J by 0 bases, with 12 bases left in between. Germline assignment: CDR1 LNHDA and CDR2 SQIVND (reference sequence). CDR3 coding DNA: TGTGCCAGCATCCTACAGGGTAGCAATCAGCCCCAGCATTTT. Translated, it gives CASILQGSNQPQHF.

This chain links TRBV29-1 with TRBJ2-5; the D is unclear. V was pared by 3 bases and J by 1 base, with 6 bases between. Germline-derived CDR1 and CDR2 are SQVTM and ANQGSEA. CDR3 size: 12 residues. CDR3 sequence (DNA): TGCAGCGTTGACCCACCCCAAGAGACCCAGTACTTC. Translating gives CSVDPPQETQYF.

This chain links TRBV21-1 with TRBJ1-4. TRBV21-1 is reported as a pseudogene. The CDR3 is 15 amino acids. The DNA of the CDR3 is TGTGCCAGCAGCCCGGGTGGGCCCGGGAACGAAAAACTGTTTTTT. It codes for CASSPGGPGNEKLFF.

This clone was observed a single time. The V gene is TRBV28, the J gene TRBJ1-4; 9 bases agree with TRBD1. From germline, CDR1 is MDHEN and CDR2 SYDVKM. The V and J ends lost 4 bases and 3 bases, in that order; junction bases with no gene match: 0. The CDR3 has 14 residues. This chain's CDR3 is CASSYRGPNEKLFF. CDR3 in DNA: TGTGCCAGCAGTTACAGGGGGCCTAATGAAAAACTGTTTTTT.

The chain joins TRBV5-1 to TRBJ1-1; TRBD1 matches 10 bases. Germline V CDR1 and CDR2: SGHRS, YFSETQ. The CDR3 is 15 residues long. The J segment lost 8 bases and the V segment lost 0 bases, leaving 7 bases of the junction unmatched. DNA for the CDR3: TGCGCCAGCAGCTTGGAGGGACAGGGGTTGGCCGAAGCTTTCTTT. Protein sequence: CASSLEGQGLAEAFF.

The CDR3 is CASSRGQGSINEKLFF. In nucleotides, the CDR3 is TGCGCCAGCAGCAGGGGACAGGGGTCAATTAATGAAAAACTGTTTTTT. This chain uses TRBV5-1 with TRBJ1-4, with 10 bases matching TRBD1. Germline CDR1 reads SGHRS; CDR2 reads YFSETQ. The CDR3 spans 16 residues. Germline trimming cut 4 bases from V and 4 bases from J; bases unmatched to any gene: 7.

The chain links TRBV6-5 to TRBJ2-2, with 7 positions matching TRBD1. CDR1 is MNHEY and CDR2 is SVGAGI in the germline V gene. Trimming took 5 bases from V and 8 from J; bases not matched to a gene: 11. This CDR3 contains 15 residues. The CDR3 sequence is CASSTLTGARGELFF. The CDR3 DNA follows: TGTGCCAGCAGTACACTAACAGGGGCACGGGGGGAGCTGTTTTTT.

The CDR3 coding sequence is TGTGCCACCGCGGGGGATAAGAACACCGGGGAGCTGTTTTTT. Translated: CATAGDKNTGELFF. The genes are TRBV7-3 and TRBJ2-2, with 7 bases that match TRBD2. The CDR3 loop spans 14 amino acids. J was trimmed by 1 base and V by 10 bases; bases with no gene match: 6. CDR1 is SGHTA, CDR2 FQGTGA, per germline.

V and J are TRBV6-1 and TRBJ1-5; D uncertain. Germline CDR1 is MNHNS and CDR2 is SASEGT. Trimming took 4 bases from V and 4 from J, leaving 14 bases between them. The CDR3 has 15 residues. The CDR3 region has the DNA TGTGCCAGCAGTGTTTGGGCAGGAACTAATCAGCCCCAGCATTTT. Protein product: CASSVWAGTNQPQHF.

This chain uses TRBV30 with TRBJ2-2; D unresolved. V lost 0 bases to trimming and J lost 8 bases, with 10 bases between them. The length of the CDR3 is 13 residues. Germline V lookup: CDR1 GTSNPN, CDR2 SVGIG (reference sequence). Here the CDR3 reads CAWSVGPPGELFF. CDR3 DNA: TGTGCCTGGAGTGTTGGGCCCCCAGGGGAGCTGTTTTTT.

Details on this clone: Other DNA sequences in this sample translate to the same CDR3. The chain is built from TRBV5-1 and TRBJ1-6, with a weak D call TRBD1 (5 bases). With 0 bases removed from V and 3 bases from J, the gap between germline ends came to 7 bases. This CDR3 is built from 15 residues. Germline CDR1 reads SGHRS; CDR2 reads YFSETQ. The DNA for the CDR3 is TGCGCCAGCAGCTTGGAGGGGAACTATAATTCACCCCTCCACTTT. This translates into CASSLEGNYNSPLHF.

A single count supports this clone. The V gene is TRBV28, the J gene TRBJ1-3; 8 positions match TRBD1. The germline gives CDR1 MDHEN, CDR2 SYDVKM. The V gene end was trimmed by 5 bases and the J gene end by 0 bases; junction bases not matched to a gene: 6. The CDR3 length is 16 residues. CDR3 nucleotide sequence: TGTGCCAGCAGTAGCCCAGGGGGCGCCTCTGGAAACACCATATATTTT. It translates to CASSSPGGASGNTIYF.

V and J are TRBV25-1 and TRBJ2-7, with 7 bases identical to TRBD1. The CDR3 totals 14 residues. V shed 5 bases and J 0 bases; nucleotides not matched to a gene: 4. Germline values: CDR1 MGHDK, CDR2 SYGVNS. The CDR3 DNA is TGTGCCAGCAGTCCCCGGACAGGCTCCTACGAGCAGTACTTC. It yields the protein CASSPRTGSYEQYF.

This clone was recorded only once. The chain carries TRBV7-9 and TRBJ1-2; TRBD1 is a possible D gene (5 bases). Trimming removed 0 bases from V and 4 bases from J, with 12 bases in between. The CDR3 totals 15 residues. The germline gives CDR1 SEHNR, CDR2 FQNEAQ (reference sequence). Here the CDR3 DNA reads TGTGCCAGCAGCTTAGCTGGGACCTCGGGCTATGGCTACACCTTC. Residues: CASSLAGTSGYGYTF.

The chain employs TRBV5-1 and TRBJ1-2, with 8 bases matching TRBD1. Germline V gene sequence: CDR1 SGHRS, CDR2 YFSETQ. The ends lost 1 base at V and 5 bases at J; junction bases unmatched: 7. This CDR3 has 15 residues. CDR3 protein: CASSLLSGQGYGYTF. CDR3 DNA: TGCGCCAGCAGCTTGCTTTCTGGACAGGGATATGGCTACACCTTC.

V gene TRBV20-1 combines with J gene TRBJ1-1; D is unresolved. The ends were cut back, 3 bases at V and 4 bases at J, with 6 bases in the middle. Germline CDR1 and CDR2: DFQATT and SNEGSKA (reference sequence). The CDR3 contains 11 residues. The CDR3 is CSARQSTEAFF. CDR3 coding DNA: TGCAGTGCTAGGCAGAGCACTGAAGCTTTCTTT.

The CDR3 DNA follows: TGTGCCAGCAGTGACTCTGGACTAGGAGCAAATGAGCAGTTCTTC. This encodes CASSDSGLGANEQFF. V usage is TRBV6-1 and J usage is TRBJ2-1; 7 nucleotides match TRBD2. This CDR3 is 15 amino acids long. The trim removed 3 bases at V and 7 bases at J, leaving 9 bases unmatched. Germline V gene data show CDR1 as MNHNS and CDR2 as SASEGT.

V and J are TRBV10-3 and TRBJ2-7, with D possibly called TRBD1 or TRBD2 (5 bases each). The CDR3 has 14 residues. V lost 3 bases and J lost 6, with 15 bases in between. From germline, CDR1 is ENHRY and CDR2 SYGVKD. The CDR3 bases are TGTGCCATCAGTGACGGAGGAGCCGGGACCGAGCAGTACTTC. Translating gives CAISDGGAGTEQYF.

The V gene is TRBV5-6, the J gene TRBJ2-7; 8 nucleotides align to TRBD2. The germline gives CDR1 SGHDT, CDR2 YYEEEE. This CDR3 comprises 17 residues. Unmatched junction bases numbered 9, after V lost 0 bases and J lost 1 base. The CDR3 protein is CASSLGVRTSGSYEQYF. CDR3 in DNA: TGTGCCAGCAGCTTGGGGGTTCGAACTAGCGGTTCCTACGAGCAGTACTTC.

V gene TRBV29-1 combines with J gene TRBJ2-1, with 8 bases that match TRBD2. CDR3 size: 14 residues. Trimming removed 8 bases from V and 2 bases from J; junction bases left unmatched: 8. Germline V CDR1 and CDR2: SQVTM, ANQGSEA. The CDR3: CSRSAGGTYNEQFF. The CDR3 DNA reads TGCAGCCGGAGCGCGGGAGGAACCTACAATGAGCAGTTCTTC.

J is TRBJ1-3 and V is TRBV18; the match to TRBD1 covers 9 bases. Per the germline V gene, CDR1 is KGHSH and CDR2 is LQKENI. The CDR3 sequence is 14 residues long. Trimming cost V 6 bases and J 2 bases; bases outside gene matches: 2. DNA of the CDR3: TGTGCCAGCTCTGGACAGGGGACTGGAAACACCATATATTTT. It encodes CASSGQGTGNTIYF. Filled out from reference TRBV18 and TRBJ1-3, the complete variable domain reads NAGVMQNPRHLVRRRGQEARLRCSPMKGHSHVYWYRQLPEEGLKFMVYLQKENIIDESGMPKERFSAEFPKEGPSILRIQQVVRGDSAAYFCASSGQGTGNTIYFGEGSWLTVV.